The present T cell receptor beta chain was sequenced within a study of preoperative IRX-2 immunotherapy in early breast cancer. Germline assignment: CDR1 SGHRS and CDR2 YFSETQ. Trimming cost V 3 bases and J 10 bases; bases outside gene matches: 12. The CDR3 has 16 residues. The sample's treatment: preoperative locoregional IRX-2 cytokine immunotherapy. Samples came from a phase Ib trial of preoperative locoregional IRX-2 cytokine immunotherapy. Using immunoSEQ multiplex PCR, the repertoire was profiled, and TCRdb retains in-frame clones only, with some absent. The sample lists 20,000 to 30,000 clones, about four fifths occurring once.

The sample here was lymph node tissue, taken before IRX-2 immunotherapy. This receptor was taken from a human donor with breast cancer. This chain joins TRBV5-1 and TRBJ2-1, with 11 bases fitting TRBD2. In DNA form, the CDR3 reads TGCGCCAGCAGCTCGGCCGGGACTAGCGGCCTGAGGGAGCAGTTCTTC. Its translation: CASSSAGTSGLREQFF. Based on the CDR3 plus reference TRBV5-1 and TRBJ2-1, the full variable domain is KAGVTQTPRYLIKTRGQQVTLSCSPISGHRSVSWYQQTPGQGLQFLFEYFSETQRNKGNFPGRFSGRQFSNSRSEMNVSTLELGDSALYLCASSSAGTSGLREQFFGPGTRLTVL.